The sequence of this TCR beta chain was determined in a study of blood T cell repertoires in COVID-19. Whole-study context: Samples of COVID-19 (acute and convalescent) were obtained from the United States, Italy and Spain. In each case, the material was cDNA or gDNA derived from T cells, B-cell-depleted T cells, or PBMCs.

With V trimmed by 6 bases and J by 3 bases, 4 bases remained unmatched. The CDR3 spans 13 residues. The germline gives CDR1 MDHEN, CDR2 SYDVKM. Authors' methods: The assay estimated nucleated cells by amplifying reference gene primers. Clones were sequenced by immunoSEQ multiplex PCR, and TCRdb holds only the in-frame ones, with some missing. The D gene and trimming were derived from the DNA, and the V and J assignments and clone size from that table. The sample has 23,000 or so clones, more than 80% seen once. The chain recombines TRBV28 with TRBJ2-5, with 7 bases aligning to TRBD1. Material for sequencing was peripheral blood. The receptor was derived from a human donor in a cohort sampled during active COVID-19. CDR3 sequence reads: CASSSGQEETQYF. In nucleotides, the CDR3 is TGTGCCAGCAGCTCCGGACAGGAAGAGACCCAGTACTTC.